The source of this T cell receptor beta chain is a study of naive and memory T cell subsets. The CDR3 has 17 amino acids. Germline V gene lookup returns CDR1 SGHVS and CDR2 FQNEAQ. The ends were cut back, 5 bases at V and 7 bases at J, with 23 bases in the middle. Two oligonucleotides, mixed equimolar, formed the beta constant-region primer covering TRBC1 and TRBC2. Ligated cDNA was amplified by four rounds of PCR with nested alpha and beta constant-region primers and SP2. TCRdb reprocessed the UMI-ligation and nested PCR reads with MiXCR, giving one entry per CDR3 protein. This sample carries roughly 130,000 distinct CDR3 sequences, 36% of them seen once, and the ten largest clones take approximately 0.9%.

The chain couples TRBV7-8 to TRBJ1-4; no clear D gene. The sequencing input was central memory CD4+ T cells from blood. The receptor was isolated from a human donor in good health. For the CDR3, the DNA is TGTGCCAGCAGCAACCACCCTCCCCCGATACGGGGTGAAAAACTGTTTTTT. Translated, it gives CASSNHPPPIRGEKLFF.